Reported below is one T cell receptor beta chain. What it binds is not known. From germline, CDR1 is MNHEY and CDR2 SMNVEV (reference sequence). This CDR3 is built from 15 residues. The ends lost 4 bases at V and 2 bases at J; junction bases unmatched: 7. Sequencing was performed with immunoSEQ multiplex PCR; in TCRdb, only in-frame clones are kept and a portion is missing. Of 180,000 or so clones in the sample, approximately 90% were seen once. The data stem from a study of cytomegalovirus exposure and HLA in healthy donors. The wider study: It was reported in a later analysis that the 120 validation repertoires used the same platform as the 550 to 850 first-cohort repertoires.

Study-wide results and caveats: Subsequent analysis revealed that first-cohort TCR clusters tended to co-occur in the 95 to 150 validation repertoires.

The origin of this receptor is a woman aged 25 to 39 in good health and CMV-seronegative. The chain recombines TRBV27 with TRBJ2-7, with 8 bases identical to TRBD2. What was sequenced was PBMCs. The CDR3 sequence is CASSSPGGGTYEQYF. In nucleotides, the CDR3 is TGTGCCAGCAGTTCACCCGGGGGGGGAACCTACGAGCAGTACTTC.